These T cell receptor beta chains were read from a single sample in a study of blood T cell repertoires in COVID-19. Produced via immunoSEQ multiplex PCR; TCRdb's table is partial and in-frame only. The table records over 95,000 clones, 84% of them present only once. Sequenced material: peripheral blood. The receptors come from a woman aged 40 to 50 with acute or convalescent COVID-19. Both conserved end residues are part of each CDR3. Each record gives: clone size, V gene, J gene, CDR3 protein. The listing skips clone size in some rows; elsewhere it reads once, few, many or a size class.

clone_size: -; v_call: TRBV5-6; j_call: TRBJ2-5; cdr3_aa: CASSGRDRSQTQYF
clone_size: -; v_call: TRBV5-6; j_call: TRBJ2-3; cdr3_aa: CASSWRSTDTQYF
clone_size: -; v_call: TRBV5-6; j_call: TRBJ1-4; cdr3_aa: CASSRQGTSPTNEKLFF
clone_size: -; v_call: TRBV2; j_call: TRBJ2-1; cdr3_aa: CASSGTVNSNEQFF
clone_size: -; v_call: TRBV5-1; j_call: TRBJ1-1; cdr3_aa: CASSLVPGSGTEAFF
clone_size: -; v_call: TRBV19; j_call: TRBJ2-3; cdr3_aa: CASSIAPDTQYF
clone_size: -; v_call: TRBV28; j_call: TRBJ2-7; cdr3_aa: CASFPRGSSYEQYF
clone_size: -; v_call: TRBV5-6; j_call: TRBJ1-6; cdr3_aa: CASTRDSSPLHF
clone_size: few; v_call: TRBV5-1; j_call: TRBJ2-5; cdr3_aa: CASSLGTGGQETQYF
clone_size: few; v_call: TRBV7-2; j_call: TRBJ1-6; cdr3_aa: CASSLYLGLNSPLHF
clone_size: few; v_call: TRBV7-2; j_call: TRBJ1-3; cdr3_aa: CASSLATGGNTIYF
clone_size: -; v_call: TRBV10-3; j_call: TRBJ1-2; cdr3_aa: CATGTGANYGYTF
clone_size: -; v_call: TRBV6-5; j_call: TRBJ2-3; cdr3_aa: CASIERGVSTDTQYF
clone_size: -; v_call: TRBV6-5; j_call: TRBJ1-6; cdr3_aa: CASRLQGGDSPLHF
clone_size: once; v_call: TRBV6-5; j_call: TRBJ1-3; cdr3_aa: CASSRDISSGNTIYF
clone_size: -; v_call: TRBV7-2; j_call: TRBJ2-3; cdr3_aa: CASSLKRSGGVADTQYF
clone_size: -; v_call: TRBV6-5; j_call: TRBJ1-6; cdr3_aa: CASSYEGSYNSPLHF
clone_size: -; v_call: TRBV2; j_call: TRBJ1-2; cdr3_aa: CASSSLGLEALGYTF
clone_size: once; v_call: TRBV18; j_call: TRBJ2-7; cdr3_aa: CASSPPTVSYEQYF
clone_size: -; v_call: TRBV9; j_call: TRBJ2-3; cdr3_aa: CASSVDYLTDTQYF
clone_size: -; v_call: TRBV30; j_call: TRBJ2-1; cdr3_aa: CAWSVPILSYNEQFF
clone_size: -; v_call: TRBV5-4; j_call: TRBJ1-3; cdr3_aa: CASSLADSRNTIYF
clone_size: few; v_call: TRBV2; j_call: TRBJ1-1; cdr3_aa: CASRYFDGEAFF
clone_size: -; v_call: TRBV6-5; j_call: TRBJ1-6; cdr3_aa: CASSYLRQAANSPLHF
clone_size: once; v_call: TRBV5-4; j_call: TRBJ1-3; cdr3_aa: CASSIRPGNTIYF
clone_size: -; v_call: TRBV6-5; j_call: TRBJ1-2; cdr3_aa: CASLGVGWEGYGYTF
clone_size: -; v_call: TRBV11-2; j_call: TRBJ1-2; cdr3_aa: CASSYSGLNYGYTF
clone_size: -; v_call: TRBV28; j_call: TRBJ2-7; cdr3_aa: CASSPSGIKGSYEQYF
clone_size: -; v_call: TRBV2; j_call: TRBJ2-3; cdr3_aa: CASSGLAGADTQYF
clone_size: -; v_call: TRBV3-1/TRBV3-2; j_call: TRBJ1-2; cdr3_aa: CASSPPGQNNYGYTF
clone_size: few; v_call: TRBV3-1/TRBV3-2; j_call: TRBJ2-7; cdr3_aa: CASSQSPGGISYEQYF
clone_size: -; v_call: TRBV18; j_call: TRBJ2-7; cdr3_aa: CASSPLGQTNDEQYF
clone_size: -; v_call: TRBV3-1/TRBV3-2; j_call: TRBJ2-1; cdr3_aa: CASSQERRRNEQFF
clone_size: -; v_call: TRBV19; j_call: TRBJ2-3; cdr3_aa: CASSTPGAGGDTQYF
clone_size: -; v_call: TRBV7-9; j_call: TRBJ1-2; cdr3_aa: CASSLVSLNYGYTF
clone_size: -; v_call: TRBV9; j_call: TRBJ1-4; cdr3_aa: CASSDRDRDEKLFF
clone_size: -; v_call: TRBV6-5; j_call: TRBJ1-6; cdr3_aa: CASIRDRGNSPLHF
clone_size: -; v_call: TRBV27; j_call: TRBJ1-2; cdr3_aa: CASSVYGHQRANYGYTF
clone_size: -; v_call: TRBV30; j_call: TRBJ1-1; cdr3_aa: CAWSHRQGQSTEAFF
clone_size: -; v_call: TRBV7-9; j_call: TRBJ1-2; cdr3_aa: CASSPREGLTGYTF
clone_size: few; v_call: TRBV7-9; j_call: TRBJ1-2; cdr3_aa: CASSNPTGVFSGYTF
clone_size: -; v_call: TRBV2; j_call: TRBJ1-5; cdr3_aa: CASSDRGVQPQHF
clone_size: -; v_call: TRBV11-2; j_call: TRBJ1-2; cdr3_aa: CASSLDRGHGYTF
clone_size: -; v_call: TRBV4-1; j_call: TRBJ1-5; cdr3_aa: CASSPRQGSNQPQHF
clone_size: -; v_call: TRBV19; j_call: TRBJ1-1; cdr3_aa: CASSLGTVNTEAFF
clone_size: -; v_call: TRBV21-1; j_call: TRBJ1-4; cdr3_aa: CASPKGRGNEKLFF
clone_size: -; v_call: TRBV9; j_call: TRBJ1-1; cdr3_aa: CASSLTGKMNTEAFF
clone_size: -; v_call: TRBV7-2; j_call: TRBJ1-5; cdr3_aa: CASSLGTGGGQPQHF
clone_size: once; v_call: TRBV4-1; j_call: TRBJ2-1; cdr3_aa: CASSQDGDRVVDEQFF
clone_size: -; v_call: TRBV27; j_call: TRBJ2-7; cdr3_aa: CASSSPGQSYEQYF
clone_size: -; v_call: TRBV5-1; j_call: TRBJ2-2; cdr3_aa: CASTPRAGGDTGELFF
clone_size: -; v_call: TRBV9; j_call: TRBJ1-2; cdr3_aa: CASSERQGSMGGYTF
clone_size: few; v_call: TRBV6-4; j_call: TRBJ1-1; cdr3_aa: CASSSTGVTEAFF